In its sample, the clone carrying this T cell receptor (beta chain) was seen many times. Its antigen is undetermined. The CDR3 is 14 residues long. Germline values: CDR1 SGHVS, CDR2 FQNEAQ. Trimming removed 4 bases at V and 7 bases at J, with 16 bases between. This specimen comes from a study of T cell repertoires in cytomegalovirus infection. Background on the study: Shared public TCR beta signatures pointed to both CMV infection and a matching HLA type.

TCRdb recomputed calls from the reads with MiXCR, one row per CDR3 protein. This sample has some 220,000 distinct CDR3 sequences, with under 8.5% found just once. Findings and caveats of the study: The ex vivo response showed dominance by HLA-C-restricted CMV-specific TCR beta clonotypes. People with CMV and the relevant HLA were identified by cumulative public TCR beta family frequency.

The source of this sequence is a human donor in good health (CMV status not recorded). Some clones in this sample may be carry-over from other donors' samples. The chain combines TRBV7-8 with TRBJ1-2, with a possible D match to TRBD1 (6 bases). Specimen: PBMCs. The CDR3 spells CASSSSRTVFGYTF. In nucleotides, the CDR3 is TGTGCCAGCAGCTCGTCCCGGACAGTTTTTGGCTACACCTTC.